One and the same sample provided the 26 T cell receptor beta chains below, sequenced in a study of T cell responses to AZD1222 COVID-19 vaccine. TCRdb keeps only in-frame clones here, not all; method: immunoSEQ multiplex PCR. This sample has about 170,000 clones, with around 88% found just once. The sequencing used peripheral blood, collected 28 days after the second AZD1222 dose. The source of these receptors is an adult who received the AZD1222 COVID-19 vaccine.

This chain links TRBV4-1 with TRBJ2-7, with 9 bases fitting TRBD1. With 3 bases clipped from V and 3 bases from J, the junction kept 6 bases outside the gene matches. CDR3 length: 15 residues. Germline V lookup: CDR1 MGHRA, CDR2 YSYEKL. The CDR3 region has the DNA TGCGCCAGCAGCCAGGGGACAGGGCGGGGCTACGAGCAGTACTTC. It codes for CASSQGTGRGYEQYF.

This clone was counted a single time. The J gene is TRBJ2-1, the V gene TRBV19, with 11 bases lining up with TRBD2. The germline gives CDR1 LNHDA, CDR2 SQIVND (reference sequence). This CDR3 has 15 residues. The V gene end was trimmed by 10 bases and the J gene end by 7 bases; junction bases not matched to a gene: 12. CDR3 DNA: TGTGCCACCGAAACCCTAGCGGGGGGAGAGAATGAGCAGTTCTTC. Its protein product is CATETLAGGENEQFF.

The chain recombines TRBV18 with TRBJ1-5, with D hard to call. Looked up from germline, CDR1 is KGHSH and CDR2 is LQKENI. Trimming removed 2 bases at V and 0 bases at J, with 14 bases between. This CDR3 is built from 17 residues. The CDR3 nucleotides are TGTGCCAGCTCACCAGGCACATCGCAGTATAGCAATCAGCCCCAGCATTTT. Its translation: CASSPGTSQYSNQPQHF. Full variable domain (remainder filled in from reference TRBV18 and TRBJ1-5): NAGVMQNPRHLVRRRGQEARLRCSPMKGHSHVYWYRQLPEEGLKFMVYLQKENIIDESGMPKERFSAEFPKEGPSILRIQQVVRGDSAAYFCASSPGTSQYSNQPQHFGDGTRLSIL.

In its sample, this clone was seen a few times. This chain links TRBV5-6 with TRBJ1-3, with a weak D call TRBD1 (5 bases). V lost 5 bases and J lost 0, with 18 bases in between. This CDR3 is built from 17 residues. CDR1 and CDR2 from the germline V gene are SGHDT and YYEEEE. The CDR3 nucleotides are TGTGCCAGCAGAGCTGGTTGGGGCACCAGCTCTGGAAACACCATATATTTT. It yields the protein CASRAGWGTSSGNTIYF.

The V and J genes are TRBV19 and TRBJ2-7, with TRBD1 matching 7 bases. The CDR3 extends over 15 amino acids. J was trimmed by 6 bases and V by 4 bases; bases with no gene match: 12. CDR1 is LNHDA, CDR2 SQIVND, per germline (reference sequence). CDR3 sequence: CASSTTDRVRGEQYF. In DNA form, the CDR3 reads TGTGCCAGTAGTACAACCGACAGGGTTCGAGGCGAGCAGTACTTC.

This chain connects TRBV9 to TRBJ1-4; perhaps TRBD1 as D (6 bases). Trimming stripped 3 bases from V and 3 bases from J, with 18 bases between. This CDR3 has 17 residues. Germline V lookup: CDR1 SGDLS, CDR2 YYNGEE. The CDR3 region has the DNA TGTGCCAGCAGCGCAAACCCGAAGACAGGCTCTAATGAAAAACTGTTTTTT. It codes for CASSANPKTGSNEKLFF.

This chain joins TRBV7-9 and TRBJ2-1; D is tentatively TRBD1 or TRBD2 (5 bases each). V lost 5 bases, J lost 0 bases, and 17 bases lay in between. Germline assignment: CDR1 SEHNR and CDR2 FQNEAQ (reference sequence). The CDR3 contains 17 residues. CDR3 DNA: TGTGCCAGCAGCCCCGAGGCCTGGGGGAGCTCCTACAATGAGCAGTTCTTC. This sequence encodes CASSPEAWGSSYNEQFF.

The CDR3 DNA is TGTGCCACCAGCACTAGCGGGCGGCGGCAAGAGACCCAGTACTTC. Its protein is CATSTSGRRQETQYF. The V call is TRBV15, the J call TRBJ2-5; 8 nucleotides agree with TRBD2. This CDR3 contains 15 residues. After removal of 4 bases from V and 2 bases from J, the junction contained 6 bases not matched to a gene. Germline assignment: CDR1 LNHNV and CDR2 YYDKDF (reference sequence).

In this sample, this clone turned up a few times. V gene TRBV7-8 combines with J gene TRBJ1-6; D perhaps matches TRBD1 (5 bases). V was trimmed by 10 bases and J by 8 bases, leaving 18 bases between them. This CDR3 has 14 residues. CDR1 SGHVS and CDR2 FQNEAQ come from the germline V gene. This CDR3 is CAIRARFKDSPLHF. CDR3 DNA: TGTGCCATCAGGGCCCGGTTTAAGGATTCACCCCTCCACTTT.

The V and J genes are TRBV19 and TRBJ1-5; TRBD1 agrees at 7 bases. This CDR3 has 14 residues. After removal of 5 bases from V and 3 bases from J, the junction contained 4 bases not matched to a gene. Looked up from germline, CDR1 is LNHDA and CDR2 is SQIVND (reference sequence). DNA for the CDR3: TGTGCCAGTAGTTTGGGACAGCTCAATCAGCCCCAGCATTTT. Translated: CASSLGQLNQPQHF.

The table lists this clone with a count of one. The chain couples TRBV5-4 to TRBJ1-2; 8 bases line up with TRBD1. Looked up from germline, CDR1 is SGHNT and CDR2 is YYREEE (reference sequence). The trim removed 0 bases at V and 3 bases at J, leaving 4 bases unmatched. This CDR3 has 15 residues. The CDR3 is CASSLGQGADYGYTF. DNA of the CDR3: TGTGCCAGCAGCTTGGGGCAGGGGGCAGACTATGGCTACACCTTC.

The CDR3 spells CASTLGGGQTTFIFTF. The CDR3, as DNA: TGCGCCAGCACCCTGGGGGGGGGACAGACGACCTTTATTTTCACCTTC. The chain couples TRBV4-1 to TRBJ1-2; 7 bases agree with TRBD1. The CDR3 covers 16 residues. Per germline, CDR1 MGHRA and CDR2 YSYEKL. V lost 7 bases to trimming and J lost 13 bases; unmatched junction nucleotides: 24.

CDR3 sequence: CATSRDNRWTVTSTDTQYF. CDR3 nucleotide sequence: TGTGCCACCAGCAGAGACAACCGCTGGACGGTAACTAGCACAGATACGCAGTATTTT. This rearrangement joins TRBV15 to TRBJ2-3; D uncertain. The CDR3 totals 19 residues. Germline V CDR1 and CDR2: LNHNV, YYDKDF (reference sequence). The V end lost 0 bases, the J end lost 0 bases, and 19 bases lay between the germline ends.

The chain is built from TRBV11-2 and TRBJ1-1; D not resolved. The V end was cut by 1 base, the J end by 2 bases, with 5 bases between. The germline V gene has CDR1 SGHAT and CDR2 FQNNGV. CDR3 length equals 13 residues. CDR3 amino acids: CASSLVINTEAFF. The CDR3 coding sequence is TGTGCCAGCAGCTTAGTTATTAACACTGAAGCTTTCTTT.

The rearrangement links TRBV5-8 to TRBJ2-2, with D perhaps matching TRBD2 (5 bases). V shed 4 bases and J shed 4 bases, with 11 bases lying between them. Germline V gives CDR1 SGHTS, CDR2 YDEGEE. There are 14 residues in the CDR3. Here the CDR3 DNA reads TGTGCCAGCAGCCGGGATAAGGGCACCGGGGAGCTGTTTTTT. The encoded protein is CASSRDKGTGELFF.

The chain employs TRBV6-6 and TRBJ1-1; TRBD1 is a possible D gene (6 bases). Germline assignment: CDR1 MNHNY and CDR2 SVGAGI (reference sequence). V was clipped by 5 bases and J by 5 bases, with 15 bases between them. The CDR3 extends over 14 amino acids. The CDR3: CASSPVTQGTEAFF. The CDR3 bases are TGTGCCAGCAGTCCCGTAACACAGGGTACTGAAGCTTTCTTT.

The J gene is TRBJ2-1, the V gene TRBV19, with TRBD2 identical over 7 bases. Germline V gene lookup returns CDR1 LNHDA and CDR2 SQIVND (reference sequence). The CDR3 sequence is 10 residues long. V was pared by 8 bases and J by 15 bases, with 7 bases of the junction left unmatched. The CDR3 here is CASGDYTLFF. For the CDR3, the DNA is TGTGCCAGTGGGGACTACACATTGTTCTTC.

This clone has just a few counts. The V call is TRBV3-1 (or the pseudogene TRBV3-2), the J call TRBJ1-1; 8 positions match TRBD1. CDR3 size: 17 residues. From germline, CDR1 is LGHDT and CDR2 YNNKEL (reference sequence). With V trimmed by 4 bases and J by 1 base, 11 bases remained unmatched. As DNA, the CDR3 is TGTGCCAGCAGCCCCAGGGGGCCAGGGGGCGCGAACACTGAAGCTTTCTTT. Translation gives CASSPRGPGGANTEAFF.

The chain combines TRBV18 with TRBJ2-7; weak D call: TRBD1 (6 bases). This CDR3 has 19 residues. Germline V gives CDR1 KGHSH, CDR2 LQKENI. Trimming left V 6 bases short and J 0 bases short, with 27 bases between. The CDR3: CASSQDRTQGSFPSYEQYF. The CDR3, as DNA: TGTGCCAGCTCTCAAGACAGGACTCAAGGGAGCTTCCCCTCCTACGAGCAGTACTTC.

CDR3 residues: CASGSGANVLTF. The CDR3 bases are TGTGCCAGCGGGTCTGGGGCCAACGTCCTGACTTTC. The genes are TRBV3-1 (or the pseudogene TRBV3-2) and TRBJ2-6, with D uncertain. Per the germline V gene, CDR1 is LGHDT and CDR2 is YNNKEL (reference sequence). Trimming stripped 8 bases from V and 1 base from J, with 3 bases between. This CDR3 is built from 12 residues.

The genes are TRBV4-1 and TRBJ2-6, with 7 bases identical to TRBD1. The junction had 14 bases not matched to a gene; V was cut back by 3 bases and J by 6 bases. From germline, CDR1 is MGHRA and CDR2 YSYEKL. The CDR3 is 18 amino acids. The CDR3 loop reads CASSQGRTGPLEANVLTF. The CDR3 nucleotides read TGCGCCAGCAGCCAGGGGCGGACAGGACCTCTAGAGGCCAACGTCCTGACTTTC.

The V gene is TRBV5-8, the J gene TRBJ1-2, with TRBD1 identical over 7 bases. This CDR3 comprises 14 residues. Germline lookup yields CDR1 SGHTS and CDR2 YDEGEE. V shed 3 bases and J 2 bases; nucleotides not matched to a gene: 4. The CDR3 reads CASSSRQGNYGYTF. DNA of the CDR3: TGTGCCAGCAGCTCCCGACAGGGAAACTATGGCTACACCTTC.

The chain has TRBV12-3 or TRBV12-4 and TRBJ2-7; unclear D gene. The CDR3 is 12 amino acids. The germline V and J ends were trimmed by 4 bases and 5 bases, with 9 bases remaining between them. The CDR3 here is CASSSASNEQYF. The CDR3 DNA sequence: TGTGCCAGCAGTTCCGCGTCTAACGAGCAGTACTTC.

The rearrangement uses TRBV4-1 and TRBJ2-7; 8 nucleotides match TRBD1. The V and J ends lost 1 base and 2 bases, in that order; junction bases with no gene match: 1. The CDR3 length is 14 residues. Germline loops: CDR1 MGHRA, CDR2 YSYEKL. The CDR3 is CASSQGTGTYEQYF. CDR3 in DNA: TGCGCCAGCAGCCAAGGGACAGGGACCTACGAGCAGTACTTC.

V gene TRBV6-5 combines with J gene TRBJ1-2; D gene unclear. V was trimmed by 6 bases and J by 7 bases, leaving 15 bases between them. This CDR3 has 13 amino acids. The germline V gene has CDR1 MNHEY and CDR2 SVGAGI. CDR3 loop: CASSYTREGGYTF. The CDR3 DNA sequence: TGTGCCAGCAGCTATACAAGGGAAGGTGGCTACACCTTC.

The V call is TRBV7-9, the J call TRBJ2-1; possibly TRBD1 or TRBD2 for D (5 bases each). Trimming took off 3 bases at V and 2 bases at J, with 8 bases between the two ends. Germline V gene data show CDR1 as SEHNR and CDR2 as FQNEAQ (reference sequence). The CDR3 totals 14 residues. CDR3 nucleotide sequence: TGTGCCAGCAGCTTCTGGGACCCCTACAATGAGCAGTTCTTC. This gives the protein CASSFWDPYNEQFF.